The sequence of this TCR beta chain was determined in a study of shared clonotypes between healthy human individuals. Study conclusions and caveats: A handful of donors showed sharing of around 5% of naive CD4 clonotypes. Researchers sampled only blood; tissue repertoires likely differ.

About this clone: Its matching antigen is unknown.

V lost 0 bases and J lost 7, with 13 bases in between. Germline V gene data show CDR1 as LNHNV and CDR2 as YYDKDF (reference sequence). The CDR3 is 15 residues long. Naive CD8 isolation took CD45RO-negative cells positively selected for CCR7 and excluded terminally differentiated effector memory CD45RA+ cells. Study donors comprised healthy, HIV-negative adults devoid of recent acute infection or vaccination. An even split of each subset's genomic DNA across several immunoSEQ plates was performed. Libraries were prepared by immunoSEQ multiplex PCR; TCRdb keeps only in-frame clonotypes and omits some of them. The table includes over 2 million clones, just under 95% detected once.

The TCR comes from a man in his late teens or twenties in good health. The sequenced sample consisted of naive CD8+ T cells sorted from blood. The chain uses TRBV15 and TRBJ2-1; unclear D gene. The CDR3 coding sequence is TGTGCCACCAGCAGAGACCGGAGTGTTTGGAATGAGCAGTTCTTC. This gives the protein CATSRDRSVWNEQFF.